The T cell receptor beta chain described here comes from a study of Graves' ophthalmopathy and Graves' hyperthyroidism. Study-level findings and limits: With around 88% sensitivity and less than 83% specificity, a 13-signature model separated ophthalmopathy from stable hyperthyroidism. Blood also carried most expanded thyroid clonotypes exceeding 0.001 frequency.

TCR beta CDR3 amplification used RNA transcripts. HTBI primers were employed in first-round RT-PCR, then a second-round multiplex PCR followed. One entry per CDR3 protein, called by TCRdb with MiXCR from the multiplex PCR reads. The sample has about 740,000 distinct CDR3 sequences, 35% to 50% seen once. Additional autoimmune diseases, uncontrolled infections, pregnancy or lactation disqualified patients. The CDR3 spans 11 residues. CDR1 and CDR2 (germline): DFQATT, SNEGSKA (reference sequence). This clonotype occurred many times. Its antigen is unidentified. The sample was peripheral blood. The V and J genes are TRBV20-1 and TRBJ2-5; 7 bases agree with TRBD2. This clonotype was obtained from an adult man with Graves' ophthalmopathy. The CDR3 reads CSAVAGETQYF. The CDR3 region has the DNA TGCAGCGCGGTAGCGGGAGAGACCCAGTACTTC.